This T cell receptor (beta chain) is from a study of shared clonotypes between healthy human individuals. Study outcomes and limitations: Generation probabilities of non-shared clonotypes were lower (relative to those shared by all four donors). Across subsets, estimated richness was generally greater for naive than for memory populations.

The CDR3 is 16 amino acids. Trimming took 6 bases from V and 2 from J; bases not matched to a gene: 11. Germline V CDR1 and CDR2: SNHLY, FYNNEI. Of note for this clone: Its antigen remains unidentified.

A deep-level run was used for the assay. Here immunoSEQ multiplex PCR was the method, and the copy in TCRdb shows in-frame clones only, minus some. The table shows around 1,100,000 clones, with 60% to 80% occurring only once. The rearrangement links TRBV2 to TRBJ2-7, with 9 bases fitting TRBD1. Specimen: memory CD4+ T cells from PBMCs. Subset defined: CD45RA-negative fraction. This clonotype was sampled from a man between 18 and 35 years old in good health. Some clones in this sample may be carry-over from other donors' samples. CDR3 nucleotides: TGTGCCAGCAGCCTAACAGGGGGCCGTTTTACCTACGAGCAGTACTTC. Translated: CASSLTGGRFTYEQYF.